This TCR beta chain was retrieved from a study of CD8 T cells in ankylosing spondylitis. Study results and limitations: Made up of roughly 8 highly homologous variants, a TCR beta motif appeared characteristic of ankylosing spondylitis blood. Reportedly, significant enrichment of disease-linked clones occurred in matched ankylosing spondylitis synovial fluid.

Regarding this clonotype: Its specificity is not known.

Scientists made TCR beta libraries using quantitative 5'-RACE with molecular barcodes. From the 5' RACE reads, TCRdb called clonotypes with MiXCR, one entry per CDR3 protein. Of around 430,000 distinct CDR3 sequences listed, 17% are singletons. The CDR3 has 14 residues. Germline V gene sequence: CDR1 SNHLY, CDR2 FYNNEI. With 3 bases removed from V and 7 bases from J, the gap between germline ends came to 13 bases. The rearrangement links TRBV2 to TRBJ1-5, with unresolved D. This receptor was taken from a male donor with ankylosing spondylitis. Material for sequencing was blood, either unsorted or a sorted T cell fraction (not recorded which). CDR3 residues: CASSERSPLQPQHF. As DNA, the CDR3 is TGTGCCAGCAGTGAGCGGAGCCCTTTACAGCCCCAGCATTTT.